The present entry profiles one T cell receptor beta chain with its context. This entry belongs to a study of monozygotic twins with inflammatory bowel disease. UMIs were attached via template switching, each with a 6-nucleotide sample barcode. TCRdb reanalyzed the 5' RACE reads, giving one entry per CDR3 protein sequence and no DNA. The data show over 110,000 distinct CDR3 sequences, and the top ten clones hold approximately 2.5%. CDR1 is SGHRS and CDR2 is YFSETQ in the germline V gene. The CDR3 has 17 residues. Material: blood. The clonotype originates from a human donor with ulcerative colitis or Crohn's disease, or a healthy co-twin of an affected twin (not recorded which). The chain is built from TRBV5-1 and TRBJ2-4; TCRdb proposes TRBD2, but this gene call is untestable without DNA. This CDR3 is CASSLALAGVAKNIQYF.